This TCR beta chain is from a study of OX40 agonist ivuxolimab in advanced cancers. Regarding the complete study: Ivuxolimab, which targeted the costimulatory receptor OX40 (CD134), was an agonistic, fully human IgG2 monoclonal antibody. Of the 52 patients in dose escalation, 19 had hepatocellular carcinoma, some 15 had melanoma, 9 had renal cell carcinoma and 9 had head and neck cancer. In the dose-escalation cohort, approximately 83% of patients were male, and the mean age was 60 years with a range of 23 to 79. Prior anti-PD-1, anti-PD-L1 or anti-CTLA-4 therapy was permitted, and roughly two fifths of dose-escalation patients had received checkpoint inhibitors. Peripheral TCRbeta sequencing aimed to test whether ivuxolimab altered TCR sequence diversity and caused clonal T-cell expansion. Partial responses were achieved by three dose-escalation patients, of whom one had hepatocellular carcinoma and two had cutaneous melanoma. Intravenous ivuxolimab was administered to patients every 2 weeks at six dose levels: 0.01, 0.1, 0.3, 1.5, 3 and 10 mg/kg. The monotherapy dose-escalation portion (N ≈ 56 patients) of the phase I ivuxolimab trial is reported in the paper. The paper as a whole reports these results and caveats: Partial responders in the 0.1-3.0 mg/kg groups had among the lowest normalized peripheral clonal expansion, especially among CD8+ T cells. At doses from 0.1 to 3.0 mg/kg, clonal expansion was seen in both CD4+ and CD8+ blood T cells between baseline and week 6. Low levels of normalized T-cell clonal expansion were also seen in some patients who did not respond. Antigen specificity was not determined for the clonally expanded peripheral T cells. After ivuxolimab, more expanded clones were found on average in CD8+ T cells than in CD4+ T cells.

This clone occurred once. What this receptor recognizes is not known. No per-base quality is available; no much larger clone lies one base away. The trial excluded patients who had a history of autoimmune disease or were on systemic immunosuppression. In every dose cohort, peripheral blood was drawn for TCR sequencing at baseline, cycle 4 day 1, and cycle 7 day 1. Samples came from an open-label, multicenter, first-in-human phase I dose-escalation trial of ivuxolimab. Adults with locally advanced or metastatic melanoma, renal cell carcinoma, hepatocellular carcinoma or head and neck squamous cell carcinoma were enrolled in the trial. Before TCR sequencing, CD4+ T cells and CD8+ T cells were sorted from peripheral blood as separate populations. To sequence the TCRbeta CDR3 region, genomic DNA was isolated from the sorted cells. TCRbeta CDR3 regions were sequenced using the immunoSEQ Assay. This is the immuneACCESS table as TCRdb keeps it, with only in-frame sequences that have V and J called. A part of the clones is gone; compared with another copy, unresolved V genes explain less than half, and the rest is unexplained. Counted in this sample were around 66,000 clones; 65% to 85% of them appeared once. Clones ranked in the top ten supply roughly 4.5% of the sample.

The V and J ends are trimmed by 9 bases and 0 bases, leaving 11 bases between them. Including the terminal cysteine and phenylalanine, the CDR3 comprises 13 residues. Only the CDR3 region is kept as DNA, spanning 39 bases read in frame from base 1. The germline V gene encodes CDR1 LNHDA and CDR2 SQIVND (reference sequence). The rearranged segments are TRBV19 and TRBJ1-2; the D region possibly corresponds to TRBD1 (5 bases align). The clonotype originates from an adult with an advanced solid tumor such as melanoma, head and neck, liver or kidney cancer. The material was CD4+ or CD8+ T cells sorted from blood, obtained in a trial of the OX40 agonist ivuxolimab. The nucleotides are TGTGCCAGCAGACAGTTAGCTAACTATGGCTACACCTTC. Its translation is CASRQLANYGYTF. When the CDR3 is completed using the reference TRBV19 and TRBJ1-2 genes on either side, the full variable domain is DGGITQSPKYLFRKEGQNVTLSCEQNLNHDAMYWYRQDPGQGLRLIYYSQIVNDFQKGDIAEGYSVSREKKESFPLTVTSAQKNPTAFYLCASRQLANYGYTFGSGTRLTVV.